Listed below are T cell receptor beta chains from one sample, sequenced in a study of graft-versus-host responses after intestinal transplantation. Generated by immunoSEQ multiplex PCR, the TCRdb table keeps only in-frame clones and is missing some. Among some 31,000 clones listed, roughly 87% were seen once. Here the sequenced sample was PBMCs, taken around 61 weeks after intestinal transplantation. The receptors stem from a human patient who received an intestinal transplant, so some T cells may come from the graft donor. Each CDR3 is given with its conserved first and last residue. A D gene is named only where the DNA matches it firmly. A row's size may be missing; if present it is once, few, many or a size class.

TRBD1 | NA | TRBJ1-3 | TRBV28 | TGTGCCAGCAGCCAGGGGGCCTCTGGAAACACCATATATTTT | CASSQGASGNTIYF
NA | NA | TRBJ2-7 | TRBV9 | TGTGCCAGCAGCGTAGATGGATCCCTTAAATACGAGCAGTACTTC | CASSVDGSLKYEQYF
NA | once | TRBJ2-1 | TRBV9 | TGTGCCAGCAGCACCATGACTGCCTTGGGAGTTGAGCAGTTCTTC | CASSTMTALGVEQFF
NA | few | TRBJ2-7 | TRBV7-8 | TGTGCCAGCAGCCCTCTGACACCTGAGCAGTACTTC | CASSPLTPEQYF
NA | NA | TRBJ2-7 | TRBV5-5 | TGTGCCAGCAGCTTGAGTGGGTACGAGCAGTACTTC | CASSLSGYEQYF
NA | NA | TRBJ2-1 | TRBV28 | TGTGCCAGCAGTTTAGGGGGACTTGAGCAGTTCTTC | CASSLGGLEQFF
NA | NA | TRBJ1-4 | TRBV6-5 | TGTGCCAGCAGTTACGGGACTACTAATGAAAAACTGTTTTTT | CASSYGTTNEKLFF
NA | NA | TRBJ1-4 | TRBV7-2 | TGTGCCAGCAGCTTAGCAGGGCATTATGAAAAACTGTTTTTT | CASSLAGHYEKLFF
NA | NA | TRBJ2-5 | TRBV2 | TGTGCCAGCAGGAGGGACGGGTACCAAGAGACCCAGTACTTC | CASRRDGYQETQYF
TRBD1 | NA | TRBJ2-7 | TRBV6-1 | TGTGCCAGCGGGACAGTTTGGGCCTACGAGCAGTACTTC | CASGTVWAYEQYF